Sequencing of this T cell receptor beta chain was carried out in a study of T cell repertoires in cytomegalovirus infection. CDR1 is SGDLS and CDR2 is YYNGEE in the germline V gene. Trimming left V 2 bases short and J 1 base short, with 6 bases between. CDR3 length equals 13 residues. TCRdb ran MiXCR on the reads and lists one entry per CDR3 protein. Here the sample spans 43,000 or so distinct CDR3 sequences, 15% to 25% being singletons. A note on this clonotype: Its antigen is unidentified.

This TCR derives from a human donor in good health (CMV status not recorded). Some clones in this sample may be carry-over from other donors' samples. This specimen was CD8+ T cells from cultured PBMCs, taken from culture after CMV antigen stimulation. This sequence joins TRBV9 and TRBJ1-1; unclear D gene. The CDR3 region has the DNA TGTGCCAGCAGCGTGGGTTCGAACACTGAAGCTTTCTTT. Translation: CASSVGSNTEAFF.